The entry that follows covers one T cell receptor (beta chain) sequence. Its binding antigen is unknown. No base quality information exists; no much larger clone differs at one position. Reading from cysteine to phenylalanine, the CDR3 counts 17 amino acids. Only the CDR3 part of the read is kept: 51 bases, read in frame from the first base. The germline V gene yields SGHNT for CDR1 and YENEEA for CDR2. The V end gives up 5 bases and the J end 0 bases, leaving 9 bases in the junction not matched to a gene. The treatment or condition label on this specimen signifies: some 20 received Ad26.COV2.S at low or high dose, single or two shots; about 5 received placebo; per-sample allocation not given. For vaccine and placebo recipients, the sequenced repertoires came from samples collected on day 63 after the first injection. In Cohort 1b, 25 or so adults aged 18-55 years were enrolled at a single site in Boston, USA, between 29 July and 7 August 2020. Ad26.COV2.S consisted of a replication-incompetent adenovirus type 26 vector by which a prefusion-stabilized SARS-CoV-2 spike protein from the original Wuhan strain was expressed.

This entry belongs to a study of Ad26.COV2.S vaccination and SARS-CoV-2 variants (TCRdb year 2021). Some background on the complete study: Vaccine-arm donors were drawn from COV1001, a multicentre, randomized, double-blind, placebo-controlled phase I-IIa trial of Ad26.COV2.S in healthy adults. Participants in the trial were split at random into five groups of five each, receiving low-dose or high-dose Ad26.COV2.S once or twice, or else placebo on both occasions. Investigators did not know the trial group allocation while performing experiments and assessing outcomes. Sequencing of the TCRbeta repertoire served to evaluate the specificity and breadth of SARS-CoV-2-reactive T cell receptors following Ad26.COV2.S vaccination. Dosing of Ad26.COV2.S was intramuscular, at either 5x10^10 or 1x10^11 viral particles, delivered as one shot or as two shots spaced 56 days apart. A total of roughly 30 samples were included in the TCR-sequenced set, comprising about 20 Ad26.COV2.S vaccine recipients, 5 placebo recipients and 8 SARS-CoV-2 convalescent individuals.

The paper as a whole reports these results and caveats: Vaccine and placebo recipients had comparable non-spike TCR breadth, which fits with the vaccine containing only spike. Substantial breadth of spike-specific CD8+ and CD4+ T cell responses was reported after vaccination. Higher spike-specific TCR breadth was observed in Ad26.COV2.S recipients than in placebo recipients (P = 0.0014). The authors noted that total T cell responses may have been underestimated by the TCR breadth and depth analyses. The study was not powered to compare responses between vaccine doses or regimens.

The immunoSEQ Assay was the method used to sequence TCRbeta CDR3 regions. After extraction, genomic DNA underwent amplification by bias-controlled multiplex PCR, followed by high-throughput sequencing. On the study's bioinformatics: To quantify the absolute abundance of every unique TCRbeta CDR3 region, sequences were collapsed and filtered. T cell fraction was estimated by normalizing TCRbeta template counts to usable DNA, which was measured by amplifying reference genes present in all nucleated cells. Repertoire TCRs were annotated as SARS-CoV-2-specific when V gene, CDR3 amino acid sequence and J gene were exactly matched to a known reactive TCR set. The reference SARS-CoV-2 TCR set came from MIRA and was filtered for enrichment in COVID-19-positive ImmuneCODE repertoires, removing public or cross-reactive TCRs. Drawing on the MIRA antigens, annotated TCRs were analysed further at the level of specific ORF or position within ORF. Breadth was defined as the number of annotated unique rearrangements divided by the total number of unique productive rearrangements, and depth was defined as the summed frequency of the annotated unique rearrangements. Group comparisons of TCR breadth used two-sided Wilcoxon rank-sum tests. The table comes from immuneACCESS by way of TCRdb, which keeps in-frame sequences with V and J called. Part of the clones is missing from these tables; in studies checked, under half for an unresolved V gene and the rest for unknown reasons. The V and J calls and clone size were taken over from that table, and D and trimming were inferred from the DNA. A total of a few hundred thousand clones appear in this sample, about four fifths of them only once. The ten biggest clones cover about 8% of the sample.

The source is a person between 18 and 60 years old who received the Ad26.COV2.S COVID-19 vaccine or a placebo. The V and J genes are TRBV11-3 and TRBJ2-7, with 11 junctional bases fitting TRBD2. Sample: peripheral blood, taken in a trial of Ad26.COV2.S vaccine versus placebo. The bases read TGTGCCAGCAGCCTGACTAGCGGGAAGGGGAGCTCCTACGAGCAGTACTTC. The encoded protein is CASSLTSGKGSSYEQYF. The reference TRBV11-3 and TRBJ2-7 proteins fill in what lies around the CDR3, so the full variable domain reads EAGVVQSPRYKIIEKKQPVAFWCNPISGHNTLYWYLQNLGQGPELLIRYENEEAVDDSQLPKDRFSAERLKGVDSTLKIQPAELGDSAVYLCASSLTSGKGSSYEQYFGPGTRLTVT.